These T cell receptor beta chains were read from a single sample in a study of OX40 agonist ivuxolimab in advanced cancers. Some clones are missing from TCRdb's copy, which holds only in-frame ones; the method was immunoSEQ multiplex PCR. The data contain 60,000 to 70,000 clones, roughly 90% of them singletons. The material was CD4+ or CD8+ T cells sorted from blood, obtained in a trial of the OX40 agonist ivuxolimab. The source is an adult with an advanced solid tumor such as melanoma, head and neck, liver or kidney cancer. Both conserved end residues are part of each CDR3. The order of the fields is V gene, D gene, CDR3 length, J gene, clone size, CDR3 DNA, CDR3 protein. A D gene is named only where the DNA matches it firmly. The size entry is marked missing in some rows and otherwise reads once, few, many or a size class.

V gene: TRBV2; D gene: TRBD1; CDR3 length: 15; J gene: TRBJ2-7; clone size: -; CDR3 DNA: TGTGCCAGCAGTGCTACCGGGACAGGGGCCTACGAGCAGTACTTC; CDR3 protein: CASSATGTGAYEQYF
V gene: TRBV29-1; D gene: -; CDR3 length: 11; J gene: TRBJ1-1; clone size: -; CDR3 DNA: TGCAGCGTTGAACAAAACACTGAAGCTTTCTTT; CDR3 protein: CSVEQNTEAFF
V gene: TRBV30; D gene: -; CDR3 length: 12; J gene: TRBJ2-7; clone size: once; CDR3 DNA: TGTGCCTGGAGTGTATCCGGGGCCGAGCAGTACTTC; CDR3 protein: CAWSVSGAEQYF
V gene: TRBV9; D gene: TRBD1; CDR3 length: 15; J gene: TRBJ1-1; clone size: once; CDR3 DNA: TGTGCCAGCAGCGTAGTTGGGACAGGCAGGACTGAAGCTTTCTTT; CDR3 protein: CASSVVGTGRTEAFF
V gene: TRBV5-1; D gene: -; CDR3 length: 17; J gene: TRBJ2-7; clone size: -; CDR3 DNA: TGCGCCAGCAGCTCCCCGCCCCGGGACACTTACTCCTACGAGCAGTACTTC; CDR3 protein: CASSSPPRDTYSYEQYF
V gene: TRBV7-9; D gene: TRBD1; CDR3 length: 14; J gene: TRBJ2-7; clone size: -; CDR3 DNA: TGTGCCAGCAGCTACCGGGACAGCCCCTACGAGCAGTACTTC; CDR3 protein: CASSYRDSPYEQYF
V gene: TRBV7-9; D gene: -; CDR3 length: 14; J gene: TRBJ2-4; clone size: -; CDR3 DNA: TGTGCCAGCACTCCCCTCTGGGAAGGAAACATTCAGTACTTC; CDR3 protein: CASTPLWEGNIQYF
V gene: TRBV7-8; D gene: -; CDR3 length: 16; J gene: TRBJ2-1; clone size: -; CDR3 DNA: TGTGCCAGCAGCTTAGTTAGCAGCTTCCAGAAGAATGAGCAGTTCTTC; CDR3 protein: CASSLVSSFQKNEQFF
V gene: TRBV19; D gene: -; CDR3 length: 15; J gene: TRBJ2-4; clone size: -; CDR3 DNA: TGTGCCAGTACCGGGTCGTTTATAGCCAAAAACATTCAGTACTTC; CDR3 protein: CASTGSFIAKNIQYF
V gene: TRBV27; D gene: -; CDR3 length: 15; J gene: TRBJ2-1; clone size: -; CDR3 DNA: TGTGCCAGCAGTTCCACGGGACCCCGCTACAATGAGCAGTTCTTC; CDR3 protein: CASSSTGPRYNEQFF
V gene: TRBV4-1; D gene: TRBD2; CDR3 length: 16; J gene: TRBJ2-1; clone size: -; CDR3 DNA: TGCGCCAGCAGCCAAGTAGTAGCGGGGGGCTACAATGAGCAGTTCTTC; CDR3 protein: CASSQVVAGGYNEQFF
V gene: TRBV7-2; D gene: -; CDR3 length: 14; J gene: TRBJ2-7; clone size: -; CDR3 DNA: TGTGCCAGCAGCTTGGAGGTCACTACGAGGGAGCAGTACTTC; CDR3 protein: CASSLEVTTREQYF
V gene: TRBV18; D gene: -; CDR3 length: 14; J gene: TRBJ1-1; clone size: -; CDR3 DNA: TGTGCCAGCTCACCTTCAGAGATGGGTTATGAAGCTTTCTTT; CDR3 protein: CASSPSEMGYEAFF
V gene: TRBV7-9; D gene: -; CDR3 length: 14; J gene: TRBJ2-1; clone size: -; CDR3 DNA: TGTGCCAGCAGCTTAGCAGTAGGCTACAATGAGCAGTTCTTC; CDR3 protein: CASSLAVGYNEQFF
V gene: TRBV7-2; D gene: TRBD1; CDR3 length: 15; J gene: TRBJ1-1; clone size: -; CDR3 DNA: TGTGCCAGCAGCTTATCGGACAGGGGGAGGACTGAAGCTTTCTTT; CDR3 protein: CASSLSDRGRTEAFF
V gene: TRBV2; D gene: -; CDR3 length: 16; J gene: TRBJ2-2; clone size: -; CDR3 DNA: TGTGCCAGCAGGGGAGGCCCTACAGGGAACACCGGGGAGCTGTTTTTT; CDR3 protein: CASRGGPTGNTGELFF
V gene: TRBV7-3; D gene: -; CDR3 length: 15; J gene: TRBJ1-2; clone size: -; CDR3 DNA: TGTGCCAGCAGCTTAGGAGTAGGGGGGAACTATGGCTACACCTTC; CDR3 protein: CASSLGVGGNYGYTF
V gene: TRBV11-3; D gene: TRBD1; CDR3 length: 15; J gene: TRBJ2-7; clone size: -; CDR3 DNA: TGTGCCAGCAGCTTCCCGGGACAGGCGACCTACGAGCAGTACTTC; CDR3 protein: CASSFPGQATYEQYF
V gene: TRBV7-9; D gene: -; CDR3 length: 14; J gene: TRBJ2-5; clone size: -; CDR3 DNA: TGTGCCAGCAGCTTAGGCGGTGGTAAAGAGACCCAGTACTTC; CDR3 protein: CASSLGGGKETQYF
V gene: TRBV2; D gene: -; CDR3 length: 14; J gene: TRBJ2-7; clone size: -; CDR3 DNA: TGTGCCAGCAGAGAAGGGCACCCCCTCTACGAGCAGTACTTC; CDR3 protein: CASREGHPLYEQYF
V gene: TRBV11-3; D gene: -; CDR3 length: 13; J gene: TRBJ2-1; clone size: -; CDR3 DNA: TGTGCCAGCAGCTCCGGCCTTATTAATGAGCAGTTCTTC; CDR3 protein: CASSSGLINEQFF
V gene: TRBV29-1; D gene: -; CDR3 length: 13; J gene: TRBJ2-1; clone size: -; CDR3 DNA: TGCAGCCAGACGTGGGGAAGGTACAATGAGCAGTTCTTC; CDR3 protein: CSQTWGRYNEQFF
V gene: TRBV5-6; D gene: TRBD1; CDR3 length: 14; J gene: TRBJ1-2; clone size: -; CDR3 DNA: TGTGCCAGCAGCTTGCGGACAGGGAGCTATGGCTACACCTTC; CDR3 protein: CASSLRTGSYGYTF
V gene: TRBV9; D gene: TRBD1; CDR3 length: 16; J gene: TRBJ2-6; clone size: -; CDR3 DNA: TGTGCCAGCAGCGCGTCGACAGGGACCGGGGCCAACGTCCTGACTTTC; CDR3 protein: CASSASTGTGANVLTF
V gene: TRBV5-1; D gene: -; CDR3 length: 14; J gene: TRBJ2-1; clone size: once; CDR3 DNA: TGCGCCAGCAGCCCCGGGACCTCCTACAATGAGCAGTTCTTC; CDR3 protein: CASSPGTSYNEQFF
V gene: TRBV28; D gene: -; CDR3 length: 13; J gene: TRBJ2-7; clone size: -; CDR3 DNA: TGTGCCAGCCAACAGGGAGGAGGCGCCGAGCAGTACTTC; CDR3 protein: CASQQGGGAEQYF
V gene: TRBV7-3; D gene: -; CDR3 length: 15; J gene: TRBJ1-1; clone size: -; CDR3 DNA: TGTGCCAGCAGCCCGACGCCGACGGTGAACACTGAAGCTTTCTTT; CDR3 protein: CASSPTPTVNTEAFF
V gene: TRBV18; D gene: -; CDR3 length: 15; J gene: TRBJ2-7; clone size: -; CDR3 DNA: TGTGCCAGCTCACCCCCCGGACAGGGAGGGTACGAGCAGTACTTC; CDR3 protein: CASSPPGQGGYEQYF
V gene: TRBV2; D gene: -; CDR3 length: 14; J gene: TRBJ2-1; clone size: -; CDR3 DNA: TGTGCCAGCAGGCGGCTAGTGAACTACAATGAGCAGTTCTTC; CDR3 protein: CASRRLVNYNEQFF
V gene: TRBV27; D gene: TRBD1; CDR3 length: 14; J gene: TRBJ2-7; clone size: once; CDR3 DNA: TGTGCCAGCAGTTTAGGTGGGACAGGGGGCGAGCAGTACTTC; CDR3 protein: CASSLGGTGGEQYF
V gene: TRBV28; D gene: -; CDR3 length: 16; J gene: TRBJ1-5; clone size: -; CDR3 DNA: TGTGCCAGCAGTTTATTTGACAGACTAGTCAATCAGCCCCAGCATTTT; CDR3 protein: CASSLFDRLVNQPQHF
V gene: TRBV7-8; D gene: -; CDR3 length: 11; J gene: TRBJ2-3; clone size: -; CDR3 DNA: TGTGCCAGCAGCTTAACAGATACGCAGTATTTT; CDR3 protein: CASSLTDTQYF
V gene: TRBV9; D gene: -; CDR3 length: 15; J gene: TRBJ2-3; clone size: -; CDR3 DNA: TGTGCCAGCAGCGTACTCGGGAGTTGGGCAGATACGCAGTATTTT; CDR3 protein: CASSVLGSWADTQYF
V gene: TRBV28; D gene: -; CDR3 length: 12; J gene: TRBJ1-5; clone size: -; CDR3 DNA: TGTGCCAGTAAGCGGGGACCCCAGCCCCAGCATTTT; CDR3 protein: CASKRGPQPQHF
V gene: TRBV28; D gene: -; CDR3 length: 16; J gene: TRBJ1-1; clone size: -; CDR3 DNA: TGTGCCAGCAATTCGGTACCGGGACCGAAGAACACTGAAGCTTTCTTT; CDR3 protein: CASNSVPGPKNTEAFF
V gene: TRBV2; D gene: -; CDR3 length: 14; J gene: TRBJ1-3; clone size: -; CDR3 DNA: TGTGCCAGCGGAATGGGGGACTCTGGAAACACCATATATTTT; CDR3 protein: CASGMGDSGNTIYF
V gene: TRBV5-1; D gene: TRBD1; CDR3 length: 16; J gene: TRBJ2-7; clone size: -; CDR3 DNA: TGCGCCAGCAGCTTACCCGTGACAGGGAACTCCTACGAGCAGTACTTC; CDR3 protein: CASSLPVTGNSYEQYF
V gene: TRBV19; D gene: -; CDR3 length: 12; J gene: TRBJ1-1; clone size: -; CDR3 DNA: TGTGCCAGTACCGAAAGGACGGGTGAAGCTTTCTTT; CDR3 protein: CASTERTGEAFF
V gene: TRBV29-1; D gene: -; CDR3 length: 14; J gene: TRBJ2-2; clone size: -; CDR3 DNA: TGCAGCGTTGAACGTGCCGCGAACACCGGGGAGCTGTTTTTT; CDR3 protein: CSVERAANTGELFF
V gene: TRBV7-3; D gene: -; CDR3 length: 13; J gene: TRBJ1-1; clone size: -; CDR3 DNA: TGTGCCAGCAGCTCAGGATGGAACACTGAAGCTTTCTTT; CDR3 protein: CASSSGWNTEAFF
V gene: TRBV14; D gene: -; CDR3 length: 17; J gene: TRBJ1-6; clone size: -; CDR3 DNA: TGTGCCAGCAGCCAAGATCCCAGGGGCTACTATAATTCACCCCTCCACTTT; CDR3 protein: CASSQDPRGYYNSPLHF
V gene: TRBV5-1; D gene: TRBD2; CDR3 length: 17; J gene: TRBJ2-3; clone size: few; CDR3 DNA: TGCGCCAGCAGCTTTAGCCCGGCTAGCGGGACCACAGATACGCAGTATTTT; CDR3 protein: CASSFSPASGTTDTQYF
V gene: TRBV30; D gene: -; CDR3 length: 13; J gene: TRBJ1-1; clone size: once; CDR3 DNA: TGTGCCTGCATTCAGGGCAGGGGCACTGAAGCTTTCTTT; CDR3 protein: CACIQGRGTEAFF
V gene: TRBV7-2; D gene: -; CDR3 length: 15; J gene: TRBJ2-7; clone size: once; CDR3 DNA: TGTGCCAGCAGCGCCTACGGGGGAGTTGGATACGAGCAGTACTTC; CDR3 protein: CASSAYGGVGYEQYF
V gene: TRBV12-5; D gene: -; CDR3 length: 15; J gene: TRBJ1-2; clone size: -; CDR3 DNA: TGTGCTAGTGGTTTGATCTGGGGAACTAACTATGGCTACACCTTC; CDR3 protein: CASGLIWGTNYGYTF
V gene: TRBV11-2; D gene: -; CDR3 length: 13; J gene: TRBJ2-1; clone size: -; CDR3 DNA: TGTGCCAGCAGCTTCGGGTTCCACAATGAGCAGTTCTTC; CDR3 protein: CASSFGFHNEQFF
V gene: TRBV11-2; D gene: -; CDR3 length: 15; J gene: TRBJ2-2; clone size: -; CDR3 DNA: TGTGCCAGCAGCTTATCGTGGGGCGACACCGGGGAGCTGTTTTTT; CDR3 protein: CASSLSWGDTGELFF